These T cell receptor beta chains were read from a single sample in a study of blood T cell repertoires in COVID-19. Generated by immunoSEQ multiplex PCR, the TCRdb table keeps only in-frame clones and is missing some. The sample lists tens of thousands of clones, approximately 84% occurring once. Sequenced material: peripheral blood. All receptors come from a human donor in a cohort sampled during active COVID-19. Both conserved end residues are part of each CDR3. The D gene is left open where the match is weak. For some rows the clone size is stated as once, few or many, or as a class when expanded; others skip it.

>TRBV7-8|TRBJ2-1|once|-
TGTGCCAGCAGCCTAGTAGGAGGGGGGGGTATCTACAATGAGCAGTTCTTC
CASSLVGGGGIYNEQFF
>TRBV13|TRBJ2-3|-|-
TGTGCCAGCAGCTTAGATATCCAGGGATGGGGCACAGATACGCAGTATTTT
CASSLDIQGWGTDTQYF
>TRBV7-3|TRBJ2-1|few|TRBD2
TGTGCCAGCAGCGGACTAGCGGGGGGCTCCTACAATGAGCAGTTCTTC
CASSGLAGGSYNEQFF
>TRBV7-2|TRBJ2-3|once|TRBD2
TGTGCCAGCAGCTTAGCAGGGACTAGCGGGGGAAATACGCAGTATTTT
CASSLAGTSGGNTQYF
>TRBV3-1/TRBV3-2|TRBJ2-4|few|-
TGTGCCAGCAGCCCAACAGGACTAATAGCCAAAAACATTCAGTACTTC
CASSPTGLIAKNIQYF
>TRBV3-1/TRBV3-2|TRBJ2-5|once|TRBD2
TGTGCCAGCAGCCAAGATGCGGCTAGCGGGGGGGAGACCCAGTACTTC
CASSQDAASGGETQYF
>TRBV6-7|TRBJ2-7|once|-
TGTGCCAGCAGTTTCCTCCCCACGGGACATCGGGCCTACGAGCAGTACTTC
CASSFLPTGHRAYEQYF
>TRBV7-2|TRBJ2-3|-|TRBD2
TGTGCCAGCAGCTTAGTGGCGGGGGGGACCACAGATACGCAGTATTTT
CASSLVAGGTTDTQYF
>TRBV9|TRBJ2-5|-|TRBD2
TGTGCCAGCAGCGTAGAAGGCGGGGAGGGGGAGACCCAGTACTTC
CASSVEGGEGETQYF
>TRBV7-2|TRBJ1-5|-|-
TGTGCCAGCAGCTTAACCCGTTATGGCAGGGAAAGCAATCAGCCCCAGCATTTT
CASSLTRYGRESNQPQHF
>TRBV2|TRBJ2-7|few|-
TGTGCCAGCAAGAGGGTCCAGTACGAGCAGTACTTC
CASKRVQYEQYF
>TRBV6-6|TRBJ2-5|once|TRBD1
TGTGCCAGCAGTTACCGGTTCGACAGGGTTCGGGGGACCCAGTACTTC
CASSYRFDRVRGTQYF
>TRBV12-3/TRBV12-4|TRBJ1-2|-|-
TGTGCCAGCAGCACCACAGGGTTCAATGGCTACACCTTC
CASSTTGFNGYTF
>TRBV19|TRBJ1-1|-|-
TGTGCCAGTAGTCTTCGGGGTGCTCTGAACACTGAAGCTTTCTTT
CASSLRGALNTEAFF
>TRBV7-8|TRBJ2-4|-|TRBD2
TGTGCCAGCAGCAGGACTAGCGGGATAGCCAAAAACATTCAGTACTTC
CASSRTSGIAKNIQYF
>TRBV5-6|TRBJ1-5|-|TRBD1
TGTGCCAGCAGCTTGTGGGACAGGGGATTTCGTCAGCCCCAGCATTTT
CASSLWDRGFRQPQHF
>TRBV7-3|TRBJ2-1|-|TRBD1
TGTGCCAGCAGCTTAAGTTGGGGACAGGGTATCGATGAGCAGTTCTTC
CASSLSWGQGIDEQFF
>TRBV5-8|TRBJ2-5|-|TRBD1
TGTGCCAGCAGCCCCCGGGACAGGGCTATAGAGACCCAGTACTTC
CASSPRDRAIETQYF
>TRBV5-1|TRBJ2-7|-|TRBD1
TGCGCCAGCAGCTTGGCCGCCACCCGGGACAGGGGGGCCTACGAGCAGTACTTC
CASSLAATRDRGAYEQYF
>TRBV14|TRBJ2-7|-|TRBD2
TGTGCCAGCAGCCAAGGTAGATTGAGCGGGGGACCCTACGAGCAGTACTTC
CASSQGRLSGGPYEQYF
>TRBV24-1|TRBJ2-3|once|TRBD2
TGTGCCACCAGAGGACTAGCGGGGTCGACAGATACGCAGTATTTT
CATRGLAGSTDTQYF
>TRBV5-5|TRBJ2-3|-|TRBD1
TGTGCCAGCAGCTTGGGGACAGGGGGCGTCGGTGCAGATACGCAGTATTTT
CASSLGTGGVGADTQYF
>TRBV9|TRBJ2-5|-|-
TGTGCCAGCAGCGTAGCTGGACTAAAGATCCAGACCCAGTACTTC
CASSVAGLKIQTQYF
>TRBV6-5|TRBJ2-7|-|-
TGTGCCAGCAGTCAATCAGGGTCCGAGCAGTACTTC
CASSQSGSEQYF
>TRBV5-6|TRBJ1-4|-|-
TGTGCCAGCAGCTTGGGGCCAGGAACTAATGAAAAACTGTTTTTT
CASSLGPGTNEKLFF
>TRBV28|TRBJ1-1|-|-
TGTGCCAGCAGTGAGGTCAGGGGTGGGGGCACTGAAGCTTTCTTT
CASSEVRGGGTEAFF
>TRBV4-1|TRBJ1-6|few|-
TGCGCCAGCAGCCAAGATCTCGAGAGGTCCTATAATTCACCCCTCCACTTT
CASSQDLERSYNSPLHF
>TRBV10-3|TRBJ2-1|-|TRBD1
TGTGCCATCAGGGGGACAGGGGGCTCCTACAATGAGCAGTTCTTC
CAIRGTGGSYNEQFF
>TRBV7-9|TRBJ2-7|-|TRBD1
TGTGCCAGCAGCTTTACAGGGGACGGCTACGAGCAGTACTTC
CASSFTGDGYEQYF
>TRBV2|TRBJ1-2|-|-
TGTGCCAGCACGACCGGAGTCTATGGCTACACCTTC
CASTTGVYGYTF
>TRBV13|TRBJ1-1|-|-
TGTGCCAGCAGATCAAGCGGGGGCGGCGGAGACACTGAAGCTTTCTTT
CASRSSGGGGDTEAFF
>TRBV18|TRBJ2-3|few|TRBD2
TGTGCCAGCTCATCGACTAGCGGGGGCGCAGATACGCAGTATTTT
CASSSTSGGADTQYF
>TRBV19|TRBJ1-1|-|-
TGTGCCAGTAGTATTTTTTTTGGGCCGATTGAAGCTTTCTTT
CASSIFFGPIEAFF
>TRBV15|TRBJ2-7|-|TRBD1
TGTGCCACCAGCAGATTCGGACAGGGGGCGGTCGAGCAGTACTTC
CATSRFGQGAVEQYF
>TRBV3-1/TRBV3-2|TRBJ2-4|-|-
TGTGCCAGCAGCCAAGCCCCGCTTGGTTCTATAGCCAAAAACATTCAGTACTTC
CASSQAPLGSIAKNIQYF
>TRBV6-2/TRBV6-3|TRBJ2-1|once|TRBD1
TGTGCCAGCAGCCCCGTGGGACAGAGGGTATACAATGAGCAGTTCTTC
CASSPVGQRVYNEQFF
>TRBV29-1|TRBJ2-2|few|-
TGCAGCGCAAGGACAGCGAACACCGGGGAGCTGTTTTTT
CSARTANTGELFF
>TRBV19|TRBJ2-3|-|TRBD2
TGTGCCAGCGGGAGGCGGGCGGGGGAGCGGCAGTATTTT
CASGRRAGERQYF
>TRBV6-5|TRBJ2-7|-|TRBD1
TGTGCCAGCAGCGTCCCAGGGACAGCTCACTACGAGCAGTACTTC
CASSVPGTAHYEQYF
>TRBV5-1|TRBJ2-2|-|-
TGCGCCAGCAGCTTACAGGGCACCGGGGAGCTGTTTTTT
CASSLQGTGELFF
>TRBV24-1|TRBJ2-3|-|-
TGTGCCACCGCAACTACAGATACGCAGTATTTT
CATATTDTQYF